The 4 T cell receptor beta chains reported below all come from one sample, sequenced in a study of CD8+ T cells in alopecia areata. Following RNA extraction, reverse transcription yielded cDNA that acted as the sequencing template. The protocol was immunoSEQ multiplex PCR, while the TCRdb copy is restricted to in-frame clones and leaves out a portion. The table records under 200,000 clones, around three fifths of them present only once. Documented treatment: oral pan-JAK inhibitor, 5-10 mg twice daily. The starting material was CD4+ T cells sorted from blood, obtained at week 24, from a patient treated with tofacitinib. Receptors originate from a human donor with alopecia areata.

V is TRBV7-9 and J is TRBJ2-5, with a tentative D call TRBD2 (5 bases). Trimming shortened V by 1 base and J by 5 bases, and 11 bases separated the two germline ends. This CDR3 is 14 amino acids long. Germline lookup yields CDR1 SEHNR and CDR2 FQNEAQ (reference sequence). The CDR3 coding sequence is TGTGCCAGCAGCTTAGGGAGGAGCCGGGAGACCCAGTACTTC. It encodes CASSLGRSRETQYF. Based on the CDR3 plus reference TRBV7-9 and TRBJ2-5, the full variable domain is DTGVSQNPRHKITKRGQNVTFRCDPISEHNRLYWYRQTLGQGPEFLTYFQNEAQLEKSRLLSDRFSAERPKGSFSTLEIQRTEQGDSAMYLCASSLGRSRETQYFGPGTRLLVL.

This clone occurred a few times. This chain connects TRBV5-1 to TRBJ2-3; 7 bases fit TRBD1. The CDR3 is 15 amino acids. Germline CDR1 and CDR2: SGHRS and YFSETQ. With V trimmed by 4 bases and J by 6 bases, 11 bases remained unmatched. CDR3 protein: CASSRTGESFDTQYF. In DNA form, the CDR3 reads TGCGCCAGCAGCCGCACAGGGGAGTCGTTTGATACGCAGTATTTT.

The rearrangement links TRBV15 to TRBJ1-5, with 11 nucleotides matching TRBD1. J lost 9 bases, V lost 4 bases, and 5 bases had no gene match. Germline CDR1 and CDR2: LNHNV and YYDKDF (reference sequence). There are 14 residues in the CDR3. The CDR3 sequence: CATSTRTGGTPQHF. DNA of the CDR3: TGTGCCACCAGCACTCGGACAGGGGGCACGCCCCAGCATTTT.

J is TRBJ2-5 and V is TRBV5-1; D possibly corresponds to TRBD1 (5 bases). Trimming stripped 0 bases from V and 5 bases from J, with 11 bases between. Germline V gene sequence: CDR1 SGHRS, CDR2 YFSETQ. The CDR3 totals 14 residues. CDR3: CASSLGQGVETQYF. The CDR3 coding sequence is TGCGCCAGCAGCTTGGGTCAGGGCGTGGAGACCCAGTACTTC. Complete variable domain (other parts from reference TRBV5-1 and TRBJ2-5): KAGVTQTPRYLIKTRGQQVTLSCSPISGHRSVSWYQQTPGQGLQFLFEYFSETQRNKGNFPGRFSGRQFSNSRSEMNVSTLELGDSALYLCASSLGQGVETQYFGPGTRLLVL.